This TCR beta chain was documented in a study of type 1 and type 2 diabetes patients. Study at large: T cells were magnetically sorted from PBMCs as CD4+ or CD8+ subsets. Across the study, about 19,000,000 paired-end reads were produced.

Germline CDR1 MNHNY, CDR2 SVGAGI (reference sequence). The CDR3 is made up of 14 amino acids. After removal of 0 bases from V and 8 bases from J, the junction contained 4 bases not matched to a gene. Amplification started from genomic DNA. Amplification of the beta chain CDR3 used 30 forward and 13 reverse multiplex primers. TCRdb reprocessed the multiplex PCR reads via MiXCR and lists one record per CDR3 protein. Of about 270,000 distinct CDR3 sequences in the sample, around 50% were seen once. The chain recombines TRBV6-6 with TRBJ2-1; 7 positions agree with TRBD1. The sequence was collected from a man between 18 and 35 years old with type 2 diabetes. Sequencing used peripheral blood mononuclear cells (PBMCs). The CDR3 here is CASSYSRTGYEQFF. In DNA form, the CDR3 reads TGTGCCAGCAGTTACTCCCGGACAGGTTATGAGCAGTTCTTC.